This TCR beta chain was obtained from a study of cytotoxic CD8 clonotypes in ibrutinib-treated CLL. Looking at the study overall: Partial response was seen in approximately 24 patients and complete response in 2; after median approximately 68 months, roughly 14 stayed remitted, about 12 progressed. Per sample, productive templates averaged 255,043 and productive rearrangements averaged 94,082. Study-wide points: Researchers report that baseline clonality outpaced age-matched healthy donors and tracked circulating CD8+ T-cell counts.

Notes on this clone: What it binds is not known.

There are 15 residues in the CDR3. Investigators sought sequencing depths of between 1 in 200,000 and 1 in 1 million T cells. Assay: immunoSEQ multiplex PCR; the TCRdb copy retains only in-frame clones and omits some. The sample has roughly 250,000 clones, 70% seen once. The origin of this receptor is a human donor with chronic lymphocytic leukemia. This chain uses TRBV1 with TRBJ2-7; TRBD1 is the table's D call, not checked against the DNA. TRBV1 counts as a pseudogene. The starting material was PBMCs, obtained after 24 months of ibrutinib treatment. CDR3 DNA: TGCACCAGCAACGAAATTACGGACAGGGGATACGAGCAGTACTTC. Translating it yields CTSNEITDRGYEQYF.